A single sample is the source of the 12 T cell receptor beta chains below, sequenced in a study of CD8+ T cells in alopecia areata. As the sequencing template, cDNA was produced by extracting RNA and reverse transcribing it. Using immunoSEQ multiplex PCR, the repertoire was profiled, and TCRdb retains in-frame clones only, with some absent. The data show approximately 150,000 clones, with roughly 50% seen just once and around 7% held by the top ten. Sequencing was done on a sample of CD4+ T cells sorted from blood. These receptors all come from a human donor with alopecia areata.

The genes are TRBV28 and TRBJ2-5, with 8 nucleotides matching TRBD1. CDR1 MDHEN and CDR2 SYDVKM come from the germline V gene. The V and J ends lost 10 bases and 1 base, in that order; junction bases with no gene match: 8. The CDR3 spans 14 residues. The CDR3 protein is CATRDRRFQETQYF. The CDR3 nucleotides read TGTGCCACCAGGGACAGGCGATTCCAAGAGACCCAGTACTTC. Full variable domain (rest looked up from reference TRBV28 and TRBJ2-5): DVKVTQSSRYLVKRTGEKVFLECVQDMDHENMFWYRQDPGLGLRLIYFSYDVKMKEKGDIPEGYSVSREKKERFSLILESASTNQTSMYLCATRDRRFQETQYFGPGTRLLVL.

This clone was found a few times. The V and J genes are TRBV19 and TRBJ1-5; TRBD1 matches at 7 bases. The ends lost 3 bases at V and 7 bases at J; junction bases unmatched: 12. Per germline, CDR1 LNHDA and CDR2 SQIVND (reference sequence). This CDR3 region has 16 residues. For the CDR3, the DNA is TGTGCCAGTAGTATGAATTCAGGGGGAGGAGGACAGCCCCAGCATTTT. This codes for CASSMNSGGGGQPQHF.

The gene calls are TRBV7-8 and TRBJ2-3; a possible D gene is TRBD2 (5 bases). V dropped 5 bases and J dropped 1 base, with 10 bases sitting between them. Looked up from germline, CDR1 is SGHVS and CDR2 is FQNEAQ. The CDR3 runs to 14 residues. Written as DNA, the CDR3 is TGTGCCAGCAGCAACGGGGTCCGCACAGATACGCAGTATTTT. It translates to CASSNGVRTDTQYF. The whole variable domain, filled in from reference TRBV7-8 and TRBJ2-3, reads GAGVSQSPRYKVAKRGQDVALRCDPISGHVSLFWYQQALGQGPEFLTYFQNEAQLDKSGLPSDRFFAERPEGSVSTLKIQRTQQEDSAVYLCASSNGVRTDTQYFGPGTRLTVL.

The sample holds a few counts of this clone. The gene calls are TRBV19 and TRBJ2-5; the D gene is possibly TRBD1 (5 bases). V lost 5 bases to trimming and J lost 5 bases, with 18 bases between them. The CDR3 extends over 15 amino acids. Germline lookup yields CDR1 LNHDA and CDR2 SQIVND (reference sequence). The CDR3 sequence: CASSPSVTPGETQYF. The CDR3 region has the DNA TGTGCCAGTAGTCCAAGCGTGACCCCAGGGGAGACCCAGTACTTC.

This sequence joins TRBV5-1 and TRBJ2-3, with 7 bases lining up with TRBD2. The CDR3 sequence is 15 residues long. V lost 4 bases to trimming and J lost 2 bases; unmatched junction nucleotides: 7. Per germline, CDR1 SGHRS and CDR2 YFSETQ. The CDR3 nucleotides read TGCGCCAGCAGCATCGGGACTATCGACACAGATACGCAGTATTTT. Its protein is CASSIGTIDTDTQYF.

This clone was detected a few times. V is TRBV6-1 and J is TRBJ2-7; tentatively, D is TRBD1 (6 bases). The germline CDR1 and CDR2 sequences are MNHNS and SASEGT. The CDR3 extends over 15 amino acids. Trimming left V 1 base short and J 3 bases short, with 13 bases between. The CDR3 region has the DNA TGTGCCAGCAGTGAAGGTTCTGGACAGAACTACGAGCAGTACTTC. This encodes CASSEGSGQNYEQYF.

This clone was seen once. The chain recombines TRBV29-1 with TRBJ1-2, with D unresolved. Germline lookup yields CDR1 SQVTM and CDR2 ANQGSEA. This CDR3 is built from 12 residues. V shed 5 bases and J shed 2 bases, with 9 bases lying between them. CDR3 in DNA: TGCAGCGTTTCGGGAGGCAACTATGGCTACACCTTC. As protein: CSVSGGNYGYTF.

CDR3 protein: CASSHSGQGIGWTQYF. CDR3 DNA: TGCGCCAGCAGCCACTCGGGACAGGGTATAGGTTGGACCCAGTACTTC. The V call is TRBV5-1, the J call TRBJ2-5, with 9 positions matching TRBD1. CDR3 length equals 16 residues. The germline V gene has CDR1 SGHRS and CDR2 YFSETQ. V lost 4 bases, J lost 7 bases, and 14 bases stayed unmatched.

This chain uses TRBV20-1 with TRBJ2-5; TRBD2 is a possible D gene (6 bases). V lost 5 bases and J 3 bases, leaving 7 bases between the germline ends. The CDR3 is 11 amino acids. Germline CDR1 DFQATT, CDR2 SNEGSKA (reference sequence). CDR3 amino acids: CSARGKETQYF. Written as DNA, the CDR3 is TGCAGTGCTCGGGGGAAAGAGACCCAGTACTTC.

V and J are TRBV2 and TRBJ1-2, with D hard to call. The length of the CDR3 is 12 residues. Trimming cost V 4 bases and J 7 bases, with 10 bases left between them. Germline V lookup: CDR1 SNHLY, CDR2 FYNNEI. CDR3 protein: CASSGPTVGYTF. The CDR3 nucleotides read TGTGCCAGCAGTGGCCCGACTGTTGGCTACACCTTC.

In its sample, this clone was seen a few times. The rearrangement uses TRBV29-1 and TRBJ1-2; D perhaps matches TRBD1 (5 bases). Germline V gene sequence: CDR1 SQVTM, CDR2 ANQGSEA. V was clipped by 8 bases and J by 3 bases, with 22 bases between them. This CDR3 has 15 residues. CDR3 sequence: CSLGTAGGADYGYTF. The CDR3 DNA reads TGCAGCCTAGGGACCGCTGGTGGGGCGGACTATGGCTACACCTTC.

The sample holds a few counts of this clone. V is TRBV7-6 and J is TRBJ2-5; either TRBD1 or TRBD2 may fit D (5 bases each). Per the germline V gene, CDR1 is SGHVS and CDR2 is FNYEAQ. The CDR3 totals 13 residues. The V gene lost 1 base and the J gene lost 7 bases, with 10 bases spanning the gap. CDR3 in amino acids: CASSLGMRGTQYF. CDR3 coding DNA: TGTGCCAGCAGCTTAGGGATGAGGGGGACCCAGTACTTC.